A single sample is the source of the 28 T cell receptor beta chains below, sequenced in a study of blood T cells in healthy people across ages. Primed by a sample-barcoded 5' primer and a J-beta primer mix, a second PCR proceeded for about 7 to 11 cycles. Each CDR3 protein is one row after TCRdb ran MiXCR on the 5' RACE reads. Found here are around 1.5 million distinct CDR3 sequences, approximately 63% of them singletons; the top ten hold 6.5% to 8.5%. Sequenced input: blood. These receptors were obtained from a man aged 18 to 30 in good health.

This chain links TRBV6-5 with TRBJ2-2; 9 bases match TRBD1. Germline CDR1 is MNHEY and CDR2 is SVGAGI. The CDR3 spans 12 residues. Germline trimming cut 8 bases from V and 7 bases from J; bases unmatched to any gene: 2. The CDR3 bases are TGTGCCAGCGGACAGGGGTTCGGGGAGCTGTTTTTT. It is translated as CASGQGFGELFF.

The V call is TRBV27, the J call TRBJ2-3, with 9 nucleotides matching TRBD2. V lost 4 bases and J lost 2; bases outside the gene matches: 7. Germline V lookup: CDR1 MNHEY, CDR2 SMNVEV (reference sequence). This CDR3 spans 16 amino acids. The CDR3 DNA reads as TGTGCCAGCAGTTCACTCCTAGCGGGACCCACAGATACGCAGTATTTT. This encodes CASSSLLAGPTDTQYF.

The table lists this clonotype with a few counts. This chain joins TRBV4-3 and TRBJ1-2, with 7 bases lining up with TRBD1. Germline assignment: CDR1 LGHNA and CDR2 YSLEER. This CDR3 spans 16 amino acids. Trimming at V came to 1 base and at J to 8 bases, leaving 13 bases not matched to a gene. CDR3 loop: CASSQAYGAGGTGYTF. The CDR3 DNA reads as TGCGCCAGCAGCCAAGCGTACGGGGCAGGGGGTACGGGCTACACCTTC.

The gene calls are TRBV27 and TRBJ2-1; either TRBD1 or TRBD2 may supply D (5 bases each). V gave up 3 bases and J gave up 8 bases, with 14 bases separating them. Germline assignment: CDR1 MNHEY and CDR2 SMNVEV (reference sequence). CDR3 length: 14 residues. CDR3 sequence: CASSLITGHHEQFF. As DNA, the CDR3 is TGTGCCAGCAGTTTGATCACGGGGCACCATGAGCAGTTCTTC.

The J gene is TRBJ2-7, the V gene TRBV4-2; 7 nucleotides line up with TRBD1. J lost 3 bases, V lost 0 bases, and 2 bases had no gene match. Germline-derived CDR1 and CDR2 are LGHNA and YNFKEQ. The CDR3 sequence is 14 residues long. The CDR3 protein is CASSQDWDSYEQYF. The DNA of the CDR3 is TGTGCCAGCAGCCAAGATTGGGACAGCTACGAGCAGTACTTC.

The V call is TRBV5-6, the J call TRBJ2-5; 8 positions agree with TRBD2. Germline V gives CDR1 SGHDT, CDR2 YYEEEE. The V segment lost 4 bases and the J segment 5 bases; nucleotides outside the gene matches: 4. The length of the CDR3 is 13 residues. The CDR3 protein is CASSQTSEETQYF. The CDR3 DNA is TGTGCCAGCAGCCAGACTAGCGAGGAGACCCAGTACTTC.

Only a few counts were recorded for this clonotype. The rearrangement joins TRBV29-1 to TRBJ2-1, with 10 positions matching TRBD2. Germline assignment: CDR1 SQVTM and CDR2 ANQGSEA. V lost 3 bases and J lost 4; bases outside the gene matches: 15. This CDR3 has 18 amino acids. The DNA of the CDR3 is TGCAGCGTTGACGGAACGGCTAGCGGGAGTAAGGAGTACAATGAGCAGTTCTTC. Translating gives CSVDGTASGSKEYNEQFF.

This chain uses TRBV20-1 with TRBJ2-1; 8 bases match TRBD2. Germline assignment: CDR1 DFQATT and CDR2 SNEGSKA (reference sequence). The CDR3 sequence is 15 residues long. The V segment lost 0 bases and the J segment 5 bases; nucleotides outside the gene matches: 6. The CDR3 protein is CSARERGAPHNEQFF. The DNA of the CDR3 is TGCAGTGCTAGAGAGCGGGGGGCCCCCCACAATGAGCAGTTCTTC.

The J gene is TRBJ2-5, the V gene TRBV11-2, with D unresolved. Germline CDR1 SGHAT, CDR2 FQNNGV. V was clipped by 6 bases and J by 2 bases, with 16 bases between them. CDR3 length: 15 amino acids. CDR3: CASRFKSWGQETQYF. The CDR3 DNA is TGTGCCAGCAGGTTTAAATCCTGGGGACAAGAGACCCAGTACTTC.

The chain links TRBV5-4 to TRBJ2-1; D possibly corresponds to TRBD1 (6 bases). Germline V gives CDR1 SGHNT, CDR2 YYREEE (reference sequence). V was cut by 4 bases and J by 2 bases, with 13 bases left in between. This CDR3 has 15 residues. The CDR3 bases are TGTGCCAGCAGCACAACAGGGCTAACCTACAATGAGCAGTTCTTC. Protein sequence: CASSTTGLTYNEQFF.

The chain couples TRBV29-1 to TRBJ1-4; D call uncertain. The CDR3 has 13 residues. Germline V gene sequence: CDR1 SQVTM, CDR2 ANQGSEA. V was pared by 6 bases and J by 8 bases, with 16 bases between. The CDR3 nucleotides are TGCAGCGTCGATATGAGGATTGGCGAAAAACTGTTTTTT. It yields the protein CSVDMRIGEKLFF.

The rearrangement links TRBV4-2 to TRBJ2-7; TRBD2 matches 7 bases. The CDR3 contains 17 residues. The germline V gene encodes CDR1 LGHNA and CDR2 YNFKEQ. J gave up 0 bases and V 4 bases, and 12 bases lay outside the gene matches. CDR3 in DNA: TGTGCCAGCAGCCCTCGTCCGCGACTAGCCTACTCCTACGAGCAGTACTTC. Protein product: CASSPRPRLAYSYEQYF.

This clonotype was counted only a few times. The CDR3 DNA reads as TGCAGCGTCGCCCGCGTCACGGGGACAGGGGGCGCCGGTTATGGCTACACCTTC. Translating gives CSVARVTGTGGAGYGYTF. V is TRBV29-1 and J is TRBJ1-2; TRBD1 matches at 12 bases. The CDR3 has 18 amino acids. Germline values: CDR1 SQVTM, CDR2 ANQGSEA. V shed 6 bases and J 5 bases; nucleotides not matched to a gene: 19.

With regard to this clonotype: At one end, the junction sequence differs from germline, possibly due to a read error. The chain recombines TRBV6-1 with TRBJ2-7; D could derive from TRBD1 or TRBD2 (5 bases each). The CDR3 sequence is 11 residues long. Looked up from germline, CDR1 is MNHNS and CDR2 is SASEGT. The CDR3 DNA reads TGTGCCAGCAGCGAAGGGGAGCAGCAGTACTTC. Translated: CASSEGEQQYF.

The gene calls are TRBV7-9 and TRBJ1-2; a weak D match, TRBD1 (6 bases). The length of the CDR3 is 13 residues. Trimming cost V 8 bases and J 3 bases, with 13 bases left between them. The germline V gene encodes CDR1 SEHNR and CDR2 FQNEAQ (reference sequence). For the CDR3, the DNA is TGTGCCAGCGTACAGGGCTCCCACTATGGCTACACCTTC. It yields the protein CASVQGSHYGYTF.

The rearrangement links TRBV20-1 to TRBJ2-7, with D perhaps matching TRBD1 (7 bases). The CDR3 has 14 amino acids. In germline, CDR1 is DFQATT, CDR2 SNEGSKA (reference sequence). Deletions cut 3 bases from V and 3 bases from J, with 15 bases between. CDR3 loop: CSASWGDRDYEQYF. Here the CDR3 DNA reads TGCAGTGCTAGTTGGGGGGACAGAGACTACGAGCAGTACTTC.

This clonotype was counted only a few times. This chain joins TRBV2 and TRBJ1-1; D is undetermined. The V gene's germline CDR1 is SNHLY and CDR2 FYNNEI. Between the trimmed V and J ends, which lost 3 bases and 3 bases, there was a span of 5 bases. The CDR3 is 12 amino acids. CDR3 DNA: TGTGCCAGCAGTGATGGGGACACTGAAGCTTTCTTT. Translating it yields CASSDGDTEAFF.

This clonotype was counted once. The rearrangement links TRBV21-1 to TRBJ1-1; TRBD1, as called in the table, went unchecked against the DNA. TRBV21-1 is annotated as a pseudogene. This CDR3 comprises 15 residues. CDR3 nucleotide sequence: TGTGCCAGCAGCAAAGCACAGGGGCCGAACACTGAAGCTTTCTTT. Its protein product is CASSKAQGPNTEAFF.

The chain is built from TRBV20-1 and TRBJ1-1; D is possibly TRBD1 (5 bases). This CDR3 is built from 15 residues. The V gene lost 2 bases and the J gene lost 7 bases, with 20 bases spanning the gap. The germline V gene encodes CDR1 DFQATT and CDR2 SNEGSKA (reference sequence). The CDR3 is CSARTNPRDPLEAFF. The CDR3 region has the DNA TGCAGTGCTAGAACGAACCCCCGGGACCCCCTTGAAGCTTTCTTT.

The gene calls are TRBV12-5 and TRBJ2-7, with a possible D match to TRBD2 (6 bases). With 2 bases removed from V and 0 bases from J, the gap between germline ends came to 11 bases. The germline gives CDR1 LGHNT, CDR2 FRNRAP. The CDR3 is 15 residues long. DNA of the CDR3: TGTGCTAGTGGTTTGTGGGGAGGCAGCTCCTACGAGCAGTACTTC. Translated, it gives CASGLWGGSSYEQYF.

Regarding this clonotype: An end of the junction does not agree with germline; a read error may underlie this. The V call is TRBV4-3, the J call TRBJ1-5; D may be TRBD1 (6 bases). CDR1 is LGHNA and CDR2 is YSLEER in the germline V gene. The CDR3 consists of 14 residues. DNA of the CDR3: TGCGTCAGCAGCCAGGTACAGGGTCGTCAGCCCCAGCATTTT. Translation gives CVSSQVQGRQPQHF.

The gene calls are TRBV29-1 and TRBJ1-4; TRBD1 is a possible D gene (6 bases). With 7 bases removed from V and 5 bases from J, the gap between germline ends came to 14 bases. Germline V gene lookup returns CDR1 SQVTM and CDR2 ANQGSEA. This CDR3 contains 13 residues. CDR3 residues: CSAADSPNEKLFF. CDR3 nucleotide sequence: TGCAGCGCTGCGGACAGCCCCAATGAAAAACTGTTTTTT. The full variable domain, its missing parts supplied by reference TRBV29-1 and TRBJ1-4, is SAVISQKPSRDICQRGTSLTIQCQVDSQVTMMFWYRQQPGQSLTLIATANQGSEATYESGFVIDKFPISRPNLTFSTLTVSNMSPEDSSIYLCSAADSPNEKLFFGSGTQLSVL.

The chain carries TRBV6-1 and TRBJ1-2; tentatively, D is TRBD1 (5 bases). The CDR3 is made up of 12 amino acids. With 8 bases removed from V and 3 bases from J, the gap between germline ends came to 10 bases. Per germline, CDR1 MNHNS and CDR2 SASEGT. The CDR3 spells CASSWGDYGYTF. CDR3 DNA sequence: TGTGCCAGCTCCTGGGGGGACTATGGCTACACCTTC.

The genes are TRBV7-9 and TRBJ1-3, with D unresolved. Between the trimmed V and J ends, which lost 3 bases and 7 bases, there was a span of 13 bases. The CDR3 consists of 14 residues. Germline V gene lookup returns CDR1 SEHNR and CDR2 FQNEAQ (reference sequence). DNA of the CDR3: TGTGCCAGCAGCTTCGACTCGACGAGGAACACCATATATTTT. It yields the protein CASSFDSTRNTIYF.

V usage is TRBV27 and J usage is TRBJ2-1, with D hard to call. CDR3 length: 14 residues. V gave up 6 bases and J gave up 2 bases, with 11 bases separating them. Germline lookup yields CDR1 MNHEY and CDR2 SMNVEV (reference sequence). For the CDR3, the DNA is TGTGCCAGCAGGATAGAAGGGACCTACAATGAGCAGTTCTTC. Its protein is CASRIEGTYNEQFF.

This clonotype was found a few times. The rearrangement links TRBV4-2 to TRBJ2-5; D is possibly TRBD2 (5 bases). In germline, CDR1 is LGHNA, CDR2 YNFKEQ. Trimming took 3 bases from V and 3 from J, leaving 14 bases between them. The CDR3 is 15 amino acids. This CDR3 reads CASSHNGITEETQYF. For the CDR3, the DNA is TGTGCCAGCAGCCATAACGGGATTACGGAAGAGACCCAGTACTTC.

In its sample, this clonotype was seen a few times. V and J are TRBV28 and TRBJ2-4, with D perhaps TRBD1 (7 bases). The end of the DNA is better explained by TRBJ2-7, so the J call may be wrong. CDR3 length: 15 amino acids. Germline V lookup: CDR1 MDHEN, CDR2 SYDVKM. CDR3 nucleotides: TGTGCCAGCAGGATCATCGGGGGCAGGGGGGACGAGCAGTACTTC. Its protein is CASRIIGGRGDEQYF.

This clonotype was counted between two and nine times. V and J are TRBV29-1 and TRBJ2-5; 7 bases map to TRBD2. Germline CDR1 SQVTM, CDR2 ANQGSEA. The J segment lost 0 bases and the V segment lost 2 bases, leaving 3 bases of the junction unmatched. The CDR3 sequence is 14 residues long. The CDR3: CSVELADHQETQYF. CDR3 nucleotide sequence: TGCAGCGTTGAACTAGCGGACCACCAAGAGACCCAGTACTTC.